The 21 T cell receptor beta chains presented below share a single source sample, sequenced in a study of beta chain features in type 1 diabetes. The study reverse transcribed the entire isolated RNA, so it sequenced expressed TCRB transcripts. TCRdb keeps only in-frame clones here, not all; method: immunoSEQ multiplex PCR. The table includes more than 85,000 clones, approximately 37% detected once. Sequenced material: stem cell memory CD4+ T cells from blood. The receptors come from a woman in her late teens or twenties in good health.

This rearrangement joins TRBV28 to TRBJ2-7, with D hard to call. Germline assignment: CDR1 MDHEN and CDR2 SYDVKM. With 2 bases removed from V and 9 bases from J, the gap between germline ends came to 8 bases. The CDR3 contains 11 residues. The CDR3 reads CASSLQRRQYF. CDR3 coding DNA: TGTGCCAGCAGTTTACAAAGGAGGCAGTACTTC.

The J gene is TRBJ2-7, the V gene TRBV2; 14 bases fit TRBD2. Germline lookup yields CDR1 SNHLY and CDR2 FYNNEI. This CDR3 region has 12 residues. V lost 5 bases, J lost 13 bases, and 4 bases stayed unmatched. CDR3 in DNA: TGTGCCAGCAGTATGACTAGCGGGAGGGGATACTTC. It codes for CASSMTSGRGYF. Combining the CDR3 with reference TRBV2 and TRBJ2-7 gives the whole variable domain EPEVTQTPSHQVTQMGQEVILRCVPISNHLYFYWYRQILGQKVEFLVSFYNNEISEKSEIFDDQFSVERPDGSNFTLKIRSTKLEDSAMYFCASSMTSGRGYFGPGTRLTVT.

On this clone: The sample holds other DNA sequences that translate to the same CDR3. The CDR3 loop is CASSVDGNSYNEQFF. The CDR3 nucleotides are TGTGCCAGCAGCGTAGATGGCAATTCCTACAATGAGCAGTTCTTC. This chain connects TRBV9 to TRBJ2-1; D is unresolved. Germline CDR1 reads SGDLS; CDR2 reads YYNGEE. V was shortened by 0 bases and J by 1 base, with 8 bases between the two germline ends. The CDR3 has 15 amino acids.

This rearrangement joins TRBV15 to TRBJ1-5; 7 positions agree with TRBD1. This CDR3 is built from 13 residues. The J segment lost 2 bases and the V segment lost 10 bases, leaving 5 bases of the junction unmatched. Germline CDR1 LNHNV, CDR2 YYDKDF (reference sequence). The CDR3 nucleotides read TGTGCCATACAGGGGCCGCGCAATCAGCCCCAGCATTTT. Amino acids: CAIQGPRNQPQHF.

This clone turned up a few times. The chain joins TRBV30 to TRBJ1-1, with D possibly matching TRBD1 (5 bases). CDR3 size: 14 residues. Trimming stripped 3 bases from V and 6 bases from J, with 17 bases between. Germline-derived CDR1 and CDR2 are GTSNPN and SVGIG (reference sequence). The CDR3 is CAWRFLPRQPEAFF. CDR3 DNA: TGTGCCTGGAGGTTTTTACCTCGACAGCCTGAAGCTTTCTTT.

The chain recombines TRBV29-1 with TRBJ2-1, with TRBD2 as a possible D gene (6 bases). Trimming stripped 3 bases from V and 4 bases from J, with 16 bases between. Germline V gives CDR1 SQVTM, CDR2 ANQGSEA. The CDR3 extends over 15 amino acids. The CDR3 region has the DNA TGCAGCGTTGATGAGCGGAGGGGCCATTACAATGAGCAGTTCTTC. This codes for CSVDERRGHYNEQFF.

The rearrangement joins TRBV27 to TRBJ2-3; D perhaps matches TRBD2 (6 bases). The CDR3 length is 14 residues. Germline values: CDR1 MNHEY, CDR2 SMNVEV (reference sequence). V gave up 8 bases and J gave up 0 bases, with 12 bases separating them. CDR3 bases: TGTGCCAGCTGTAAGCGGGCCAGCACAGATACGCAGTATTTT. Protein: CASCKRASTDTQYF.

The rearrangement uses TRBV27 and TRBJ2-3; perhaps TRBD1 as D (6 bases). Looked up from germline, CDR1 is MNHEY and CDR2 is SMNVEV (reference sequence). The CDR3 has 17 residues. V was clipped by 5 bases and J by 1 base, with 19 bases between them. The CDR3: CASSPGGGGPGTDTQYF. As DNA, the CDR3 is TGTGCCAGCAGTCCGGGTGGGGGCGGGCCAGGCACAGATACGCAGTATTTT.

In this sample, this clone turned up a few times. The chain carries TRBV2 and TRBJ1-1; TRBD1 might be the D (5 bases). The V and J ends lost 4 bases and 7 bases respectively, with 10 bases between them. From germline, CDR1 is SNHLY and CDR2 FYNNEI. The CDR3 totals 12 residues. Here the CDR3 DNA reads TGTGCCAGCAGTGGGAACGGGGGTGAAGCTTTCTTT. Amino acid sequence: CASSGNGGEAFF.

J is TRBJ1-1 and V is TRBV7-2, with TRBD1 identical over 10 bases. CDR1 and CDR2 (germline): SGHTA, FQGNSA. V was pared by 5 bases and J by 0 bases, with 3 bases of the junction left unmatched. CDR3 length equals 15 residues. The CDR3 DNA follows: TGTGCCAGCAGCCGGGACAGGGGTTTGAACACTGAAGCTTTCTTT. Residues: CASSRDRGLNTEAFF.

This chain links TRBV9 with TRBJ2-1; 11 positions agree with TRBD2. The CDR3 is made up of 15 amino acids. Germline V gene data show CDR1 as SGDLS and CDR2 as YYNGEE. V gave up 3 bases and J gave up 5 bases; unmatched junction bases: 4. The CDR3 DNA reads TGTGCCAGCAGCGCCCCGGGACTAGCGGACAATGAGCAGTTCTTC. Its protein product is CASSAPGLADNEQFF.

The chain carries TRBV7-9 and TRBJ2-1; 8 nucleotides agree with TRBD2. This CDR3 has 15 residues. Germline V gene sequence: CDR1 SEHNR, CDR2 FQNEAQ (reference sequence). After removal of 6 bases from V and 7 bases from J, the junction contained 11 bases not matched to a gene. The CDR3 loop reads CASRSGSGGQNEQFF. Here the CDR3 DNA reads TGTGCCAGCAGGTCAGGTTCGGGAGGGCAGAATGAGCAGTTCTTC.

This chain joins TRBV7-9 and TRBJ2-1, with 10 bases that match TRBD2. This CDR3 is 18 amino acids long. J gave up 8 bases and V 1 base, and 14 bases lay outside the gene matches. CDR1 and CDR2 (germline): SEHNR, FQNEAQ (reference sequence). The chain's CDR3 is CASSLGFTSGKLNHEQFF. The CDR3 coding sequence is TGTGCCAGCAGCTTAGGATTTACTAGCGGGAAGCTAAACCATGAGCAGTTCTTC. The whole variable domain, filled in from reference TRBV7-9 and TRBJ2-1, reads DTGVSQNPRHKITKRGQNVTFRCDPISEHNRLYWYRQTLGQGPEFLTYFQNEAQLEKSRLLSDRFSAERPKGSFSTLEIQRTEQGDSAMYLCASSLGFTSGKLNHEQFFGPGTRLTVL.

The chain has TRBV6-6 and TRBJ2-7; D possibly corresponds to TRBD1 (5 bases). Trimming removed 0 bases at V and 2 bases at J, with 8 bases between. The CDR3 has 14 amino acids. CDR1 MNHNY and CDR2 SVGAGI come from the germline V gene (reference sequence). The CDR3 coding sequence is TGTGCCAGCAGTTACTCGCCAGGGACCTACGAGCAGTACTTC. Its translation: CASSYSPGTYEQYF.

V is TRBV20-1 and J is TRBJ2-1; weak D call: TRBD2 (5 bases). The CDR3 is 11 residues long. Germline-derived CDR1 and CDR2 are DFQATT and SNEGSKA (reference sequence). The V end lost 5 bases, the J end lost 5 bases, and 7 bases lay between the germline ends. The CDR3 DNA follows: TGCAGTGCTGAGGGTCACAATGAGCAGTTCTTC. The encoded protein is CSAEGHNEQFF.

The rearrangement uses TRBV7-9 and TRBJ2-1, with TRBD2 identical over 14 bases. The CDR3 is 15 amino acids. Germline lookup yields CDR1 SEHNR and CDR2 FQNEAQ (reference sequence). Trimming took 5 bases from V and 8 from J; bases not matched to a gene: 5. This chain's CDR3 is CASSRTSGRPDEQFF. CDR3 bases: TGTGCCAGCAGCAGGACTAGCGGGAGGCCGGATGAGCAGTTCTTC.

This clone was seen ten or more times. V usage is TRBV7-9 and J usage is TRBJ2-1; 8 bases are a match to TRBD2. The J segment lost 9 bases and the V segment lost 7 bases, leaving 11 bases of the junction unmatched. The CDR3 length is 14 residues. CDR1 is SEHNR and CDR2 is FQNEAQ in the germline V gene (reference sequence). CDR3 sequence reads: CASIGAGEYGEQFF. The CDR3 coding sequence is TGTGCCAGCATCGGAGCGGGAGAATATGGTGAGCAGTTCTTC.

The J gene is TRBJ2-2, the V gene TRBV9; a weak D match, TRBD2 (5 bases). Germline CDR1 reads SGDLS; CDR2 reads YYNGEE. The CDR3 is 16 amino acids. The V gene lost 0 bases and the J gene lost 4 bases, with 13 bases spanning the gap. DNA for the CDR3: TGTGCCAGCAGCGTAGTTCCCGGAGGTGGCACCGGGGAGCTGTTTTTT. This gives the protein CASSVVPGGGTGELFF.

The rearrangement links TRBV5-1 to TRBJ2-1, with D tentatively TRBD1 (5 bases). The CDR3 contains 17 residues. Trimming removed 0 bases from V and 0 bases from J, with 13 bases in between. Germline lookup yields CDR1 SGHRS and CDR2 YFSETQ. DNA for the CDR3: TGCGCCAGCAGCTTGGTAGCAGGGTCTAGCTCCTACAATGAGCAGTTCTTC. This gives the protein CASSLVAGSSSYNEQFF.

This clone has a handful of counts. The chain has TRBV6-1 and TRBJ2-1; the match to TRBD2 covers 10 bases. The CDR3 consists of 18 residues. J was trimmed by 4 bases and V by 0 bases; bases with no gene match: 9. Germline lookup yields CDR1 MNHNS and CDR2 SASEGT. The CDR3 DNA reads TGTGCCAGCAGTGAAGCGCTTTCAGGACTAGCGGTGTACAATGAGCAGTTCTTC. Its translation is CASSEALSGLAVYNEQFF.

The table lists this clone with a count of one. The chain carries TRBV18 and TRBJ2-7, with 7 bases lining up with TRBD2. There are 17 residues in the CDR3. With V trimmed by 0 bases and J by 1 base, 9 bases remained unmatched. The germline CDR1 and CDR2 sequences are KGHSH and LQKENI. This chain's CDR3 is CASSPPGRLATSYEQYF. CDR3 DNA sequence: TGTGCCAGCTCACCACCGGGGAGACTAGCTACTTCCTACGAGCAGTACTTC.